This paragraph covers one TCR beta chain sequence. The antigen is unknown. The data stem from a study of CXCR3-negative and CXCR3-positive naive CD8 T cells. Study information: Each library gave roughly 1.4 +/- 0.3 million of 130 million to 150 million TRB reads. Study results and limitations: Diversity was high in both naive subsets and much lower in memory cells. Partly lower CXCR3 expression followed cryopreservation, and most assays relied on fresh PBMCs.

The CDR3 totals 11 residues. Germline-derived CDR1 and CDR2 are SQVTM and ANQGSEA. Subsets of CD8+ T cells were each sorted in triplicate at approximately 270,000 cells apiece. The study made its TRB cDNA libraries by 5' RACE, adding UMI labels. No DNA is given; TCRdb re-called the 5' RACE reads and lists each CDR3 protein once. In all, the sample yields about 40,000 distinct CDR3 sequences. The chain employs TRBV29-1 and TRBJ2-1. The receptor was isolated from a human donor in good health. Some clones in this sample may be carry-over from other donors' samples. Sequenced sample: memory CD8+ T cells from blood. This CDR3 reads CSVVDSYEQFF.